Here is one T cell receptor (beta chain) with its context. No antigen is known for it. The study recruited healthy Caucasian donors from Russia who were aged about 6 to 95. The data originate from a study of blood T cells in healthy people across ages. Notes on the study in general: Measured against age, TCR beta diversity per million T cells decreased in a roughly linear manner. Lack of knowledge of donor CMV status possibly confounded expanded clonotype changes. Calculation of diversity from one million T cells yielded estimates considered to be underestimates.

Sample-barcoded 5' priming and a J-beta primer mix drove a second PCR of about 6 to 11 cycles. MiXCR, applied by TCRdb to the 5' RACE reads, yields one record per CDR3 protein. The data show under 800,000 distinct CDR3 sequences, roughly 44% seen once. The TCR sequence derives from a woman aged 60 to 75 in good health. Sequences were obtained from blood.

The DNA for the CDR3 is TGTGCCAGCAGCGCGCGGGGGGGCCTTACAGATACGCAGTATTTT. Translating it yields CASSARGGLTDTQYF. The chain combines TRBV7-6 with TRBJ2-3, with TRBD2 matching over 9 bases. The ends lost 5 bases at V and 3 bases at J; junction bases unmatched: 6. There are 15 residues in the CDR3. The V gene's germline CDR1 is SGHVS and CDR2 FNYEAQ.